The source of this T cell receptor beta chain is a study of shared clonotypes between healthy human individuals. Overall study context: Participating donors consisted of a couple of women and a few men aged 18 to 49. Study outcomes and limitations: The authors sampled blood alone, and tissue repertoires likely differ. All-four-donor shared clonotypes had higher generation probabilities than non-shared clonotypes did.

Sequencing was performed with immunoSEQ multiplex PCR; in TCRdb, only in-frame clones are kept and a portion is missing. The table shows fewer than 400,000 clones, with around 72% occurring only once. The length of the CDR3 is 14 residues. V shed 3 bases and J shed 5 bases, with 14 bases lying between them. CDR1 ENHRY and CDR2 SYGVKD come from the germline V gene. As regards this clone: Its target is not known.

The clonotype was recovered from a man aged 25 to 45 in good health. The sample taken for sequencing was memory CD4+ T cells sorted from blood. Subset defined: CD45RA-negative fraction. V is TRBV10-3 and J is TRBJ2-7, with a tentative D call TRBD1 (6 bases). The CDR3 DNA sequence: TGTGCCATCAGTGACCTCGGGACATGGAACGAGCAGTACTTC. It translates to CAISDLGTWNEQYF.